Presented here are 13 T cell receptor beta chains from one specimen sequenced in a study of shared T cell receptors in the human thymus. Here immunoSEQ multiplex PCR was the method, and the copy in TCRdb shows in-frame clones only, minus some. The sample contains some 700,000 clones, 70% to 90% of which appear only once. A further study also used this sample, focusing on human thymus T cells.

The sample taken for sequencing was thymocytes. Every receptor here comes from a girl less than two years old with a congenital heart defect.

This chain's CDR3 is CASSALPVVLAGEKNTQYF. The CDR3 region has the DNA TGTGCCAGCAGCGCGCTTCCCGTAGTACTAGCGGGGGAGAAAAATACGCAGTATTTT. The chain joins TRBV5-5 to TRBJ2-3; 11 bases agree with TRBD2. V lost 4 bases to trimming and J lost 7 bases; unmatched junction nucleotides: 20. Germline V CDR1 and CDR2: SGHKS, YYEKEE (reference sequence). The CDR3 spans 19 residues.

The CDR3 region is CASTPDLGANTEAFF. The CDR3 coding sequence is TGTGCCAGTACCCCCGACCTTGGGGCGAACACTGAAGCTTTCTTT. The chain carries TRBV19 and TRBJ1-1; possible D gene TRBD1, 5 bases. CDR1 and CDR2 (germline): LNHDA, SQIVND (reference sequence). The CDR3 is 15 amino acids. Trimming shortened V by 7 bases and J by 1 base, and 16 bases separated the two germline ends.

The chain links TRBV2 to TRBJ1-1; a weak D match, TRBD1 (5 bases). Trimming cost V 11 bases and J 1 base, with 17 bases left between them. The CDR3 totals 14 residues. From germline, CDR1 is SNHLY and CDR2 FYNNEI. Written as DNA, the CDR3 is TGTGCCGCCTCAGGCTTGGACACGAACACTGAAGCTTTCTTT. Amino acids: CAASGLDTNTEAFF. Drawing the rest from reference TRBV2 and TRBJ1-1, the complete variable domain is EPEVTQTPSHQVTQMGQEVILRCVPISNHLYFYWYRQILGQKVEFLVSFYNNEISEKSEIFDDQFSVERPDGSNFTLKIRSTKLEDSAMYFCAASGLDTNTEAFFGQGTRLTVV.

V is TRBV5-1 and J is TRBJ1-2, with TRBD1 matching over 9 bases. Germline V gene sequence: CDR1 SGHRS, CDR2 YFSETQ. Germline trimming cut 4 bases from V and 0 bases from J; bases unmatched to any gene: 4. The CDR3 loop spans 15 amino acids. The CDR3 here is CASSGQGSANYGYTF. The CDR3 bases are TGCGCCAGCAGCGGACAGGGGTCTGCTAACTATGGCTACACCTTC. Full variable domain (rest looked up from reference TRBV5-1 and TRBJ1-2): KAGVTQTPRYLIKTRGQQVTLSCSPISGHRSVSWYQQTPGQGLQFLFEYFSETQRNKGNFPGRFSGRQFSNSRSEMNVSTLELGDSALYLCASSGQGSANYGYTFGSGTRLTVV.

This chain joins TRBV14 and TRBJ1-1; D may be TRBD1 (6 bases). V lost 2 bases and J 4 bases, leaving 11 bases between the germline ends. The CDR3 consists of 14 residues. The germline V gene has CDR1 SGHDN and CDR2 FVKESK. As DNA, the CDR3 is TGTGCCAGCAGCCAAAGGGGGGGGCCCACTGAAGCTTTCTTT. It specifies CASSQRGGPTEAFF.

V gene TRBV19 combines with J gene TRBJ1-5, with TRBD1 matching over 8 bases. Germline V CDR1 and CDR2: LNHDA, SQIVND (reference sequence). This CDR3 spans 17 amino acids. V shed 2 bases, J shed 0 bases, and the junction held 6 bases outside the gene matches. The CDR3 protein is CASSIRQGRYSNQPQHF. In nucleotides, the CDR3 is TGTGCCAGTAGTATAAGACAGGGGCGATATAGCAATCAGCCCCAGCATTTT.

The J gene is TRBJ2-7, the V gene TRBV25-1; maybe TRBD1 (5 bases). The V and J ends lost 3 bases and 4 bases respectively, with 7 bases between them. In germline, CDR1 is MGHDK, CDR2 SYGVNS. The CDR3 covers 12 residues. As DNA, the CDR3 is TGTGCCAGCAGTGACAGGGTTTACGAGCAGTACTTC. It encodes CASSDRVYEQYF.

The rearrangement links TRBV25-1 to TRBJ1-1; 7 nucleotides agree with TRBD1. Losses at the gene ends were 2 bases for V and 6 bases for J; bases not matched to a gene: 6. The germline V gene encodes CDR1 MGHDK and CDR2 SYGVNS. There are 14 residues in the CDR3. In nucleotides, the CDR3 is TGTGCCAGCAGTGAAGAGGGGGCTGGGGCTGAAGCTTTCTTT. Protein: CASSEEGAGAEAFF.

The rearrangement links TRBV5-1 to TRBJ1-1; 7 positions match TRBD1. The CDR3 length is 17 residues. The V gene end was trimmed by 8 bases and the J gene end by 3 bases; junction bases not matched to a gene: 19. Germline assignment: CDR1 SGHRS and CDR2 YFSETQ. The CDR3 reads CARTQDPGQHYYTEAFF. CDR3 in DNA: TGCGCCAGGACACAAGACCCGGGACAGCACTACTACACTGAAGCTTTCTTT.

The chain combines TRBV4-1 with TRBJ1-2; D not certain. The CDR3 is 13 residues long. Germline CDR1 MGHRA, CDR2 YSYEKL. Trimming removed 1 base from V and 8 bases from J, with 11 bases in between. The CDR3 reads CASSQVFVSGYTF. The CDR3 DNA sequence: TGCGCCAGCAGCCAAGTCTTTGTTTCGGGCTACACCTTC.

This chain joins TRBV15 and TRBJ1-2; 7 nucleotides agree with TRBD1. V shed 5 bases, J shed 0 bases, and the junction held 9 bases outside the gene matches. The CDR3 totals 16 residues. Germline-derived CDR1 and CDR2 are LNHNV and YYDKDF (reference sequence). CDR3 sequence (DNA): TGTGCCACCAGCGGTGGGGACAGCTTAACTAACTATGGCTACACCTTC. Protein sequence: CATSGGDSLTNYGYTF. Variable domain in full (rest from reference TRBV15 and TRBJ1-2): DAMVIQNPRYQVTQFGKPVTLSCSQTLNHNVMYWYQQKSSQAPKLLFHYYDKDFNNEADTPDNFQSRRPNTSFCFLDIRSPGLGDTAMYLCATSGGDSLTNYGYTFGSGTRLTVV.

CDR3 loop: CASSINTGLQPLNTEAFF. CDR3 nucleotides: TGCGCCAGCAGCATTAATACAGGATTACAACCTTTGAACACTGAAGCTTTCTTT. The genes are TRBV4-1 and TRBJ1-1; maybe TRBD1 (5 bases). Germline V gene lookup returns CDR1 MGHRA and CDR2 YSYEKL. V lost 5 bases and J 0 bases, leaving 22 bases between the germline ends. This CDR3 comprises 18 residues.

This clone was seen a single time. The chain joins TRBV29-1 to TRBJ2-7; 9 bases are shared with TRBD2. The CDR3 has 13 residues. The trim removed 4 bases at V and 0 bases at J, leaving 1 base unmatched. Germline V gives CDR1 SQVTM, CDR2 ANQGSEA. Here the CDR3 reads CSVGTSVSYEQYF. The CDR3 DNA reads as TGCAGCGTTGGGACTAGCGTCTCCTACGAGCAGTACTTC.